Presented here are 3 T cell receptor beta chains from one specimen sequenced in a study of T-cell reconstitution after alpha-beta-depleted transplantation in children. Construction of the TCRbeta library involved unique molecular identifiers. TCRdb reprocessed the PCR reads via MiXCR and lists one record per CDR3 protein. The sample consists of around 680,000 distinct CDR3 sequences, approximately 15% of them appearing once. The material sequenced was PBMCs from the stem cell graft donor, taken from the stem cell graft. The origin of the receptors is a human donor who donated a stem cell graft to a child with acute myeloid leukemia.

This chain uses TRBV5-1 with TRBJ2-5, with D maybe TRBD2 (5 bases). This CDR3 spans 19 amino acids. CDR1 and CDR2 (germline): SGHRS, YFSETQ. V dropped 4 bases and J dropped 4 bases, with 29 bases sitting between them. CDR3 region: CASSPRERTLGKIGETQYF. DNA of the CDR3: TGCGCCAGCAGCCCGAGGGAACGGACCCTCGGAAAAATCGGAGAGACCCAGTACTTC.

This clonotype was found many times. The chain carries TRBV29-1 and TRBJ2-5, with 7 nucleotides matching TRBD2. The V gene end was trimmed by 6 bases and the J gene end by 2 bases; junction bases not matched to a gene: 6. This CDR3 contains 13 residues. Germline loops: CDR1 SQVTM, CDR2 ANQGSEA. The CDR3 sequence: CSVRGSGQETQYF. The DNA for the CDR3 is TGCAGCGTCCGGGGTAGCGGGCAAGAGACCCAGTACTTC.

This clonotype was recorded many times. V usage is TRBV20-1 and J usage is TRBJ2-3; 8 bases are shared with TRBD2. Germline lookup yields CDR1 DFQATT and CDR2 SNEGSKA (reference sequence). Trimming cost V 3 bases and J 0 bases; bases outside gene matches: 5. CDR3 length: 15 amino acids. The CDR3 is CSASMIAGSTDTQYF. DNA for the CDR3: TGCAGTGCTAGTATGATAGCGGGGAGCACAGATACGCAGTATTTT.